This passage covers 11 T cell receptor beta chains from one sample sequenced in a study of blood T cell repertoires in COVID-19. Produced via immunoSEQ multiplex PCR; TCRdb's table is partial and in-frame only. The data contain approximately 230,000 clones, 65% to 90% of them singletons. The material sequenced was PBMCs or T cells enriched from blood (not recorded which). The receptors stem from a man between 18 and 35 years old who had recovered from COVID-19.

The gene calls are TRBV27 and TRBJ2-7; 10 positions agree with TRBD1. Germline values: CDR1 MNHEY, CDR2 SMNVEV (reference sequence). V shed 4 bases, J shed 3 bases, and the junction held 12 bases outside the gene matches. The CDR3 consists of 17 residues. The CDR3 bases are TGTGCCAGCAGTTCGCTACCCTACCGGGACAGGGGCTACGAGCAGTACTTC. Protein product: CASSSLPYRDRGYEQYF.

V gene TRBV20-1 combines with J gene TRBJ2-5; D gene unclear. The germline V and J ends were trimmed by 1 base and 5 bases, with 5 bases remaining between them. Per the germline V gene, CDR1 is DFQATT and CDR2 is SNEGSKA (reference sequence). The CDR3 is 11 amino acids. The CDR3 coding sequence is TGCAGTGCTAGAGCCCGTGAGACCCAGTACTTC. It translates to CSARARETQYF.

This rearrangement joins TRBV6-5 to TRBJ1-5; TRBD1 agrees at 10 bases. The CDR3 extends over 15 amino acids. Germline values: CDR1 MNHEY, CDR2 SVGAGI. With V trimmed by 6 bases and J by 1 base, 3 bases remained unmatched. In DNA, the CDR3 is TGTGCCAGCAGAGGGGGACAGGGGAGCAATCAGCCCCAGCATTTT. It is translated as CASRGGQGSNQPQHF.

This clone came up once. This chain joins TRBV19 and TRBJ1-4; 7 bases agree with TRBD1. The CDR3 extends over 15 amino acids. Germline V gene lookup returns CDR1 LNHDA and CDR2 SQIVND (reference sequence). After removal of 7 bases from V and 4 bases from J, the junction contained 9 bases not matched to a gene. CDR3 DNA: TGTGCCAGTACCGATCCGGGACAGCGTAATGAAAAACTGTTTTTT. Its translation is CASTDPGQRNEKLFF.

The V gene is TRBV11-2, the J gene TRBJ1-2; no firm D call. This CDR3 has 16 residues. The germline gives CDR1 SGHAT, CDR2 FQNNGV. Trimming shortened V by 5 bases and J by 5 bases, and 21 bases separated the two germline ends. This CDR3 reads CASSHMRHTGIYGYTF. CDR3 nucleotides: TGTGCCAGCAGCCACATGCGGCACACCGGCATATATGGCTACACCTTC.

This clone showed up just a few times. The rearrangement uses TRBV2 and TRBJ2-1, with D possibly being TRBD2 (6 bases). The CDR3 has 16 amino acids. Germline V gives CDR1 SNHLY, CDR2 FYNNEI. The ends were cut back, 6 bases at V and 2 bases at J, with 17 bases in the middle. This CDR3 is CASSPGIGGPYNEQFF. In DNA form, the CDR3 reads TGTGCCAGCAGCCCTGGGATCGGGGGTCCCTACAATGAGCAGTTCTTC.

CDR3 sequence reads: CASSFYDSMNTEAFF. DNA of the CDR3: TGTGCCAGCAGCTTTTATGACAGTATGAACACTGAAGCTTTCTTT. J is TRBJ1-1 and V is TRBV11-2, with D maybe TRBD1 (5 bases). Germline assignment: CDR1 SGHAT and CDR2 FQNNGV. The germline V and J ends were trimmed by 3 bases and 0 bases, with 11 bases remaining between them. The length of the CDR3 is 15 residues.

Written as DNA, the CDR3 is TGTGCCAGCAGACCAGATCCTACAGGGTTGGTAAAAGATACGCAGTATTTT. Translated: CASRPDPTGLVKDTQYF. The genes are TRBV27 and TRBJ2-3, with TRBD1 as a possible D gene (6 bases). The CDR3 consists of 17 residues. V was clipped by 6 bases and J by 5 bases, with 24 bases between them. Germline CDR1 reads MNHEY; CDR2 reads SMNVEV (reference sequence).

The chain is built from TRBV30 and TRBJ2-7; TRBD2 aligns across 9 bases. Germline values: CDR1 GTSNPN, CDR2 SVGIG (reference sequence). The CDR3 sequence is 14 residues long. Germline trimming cut 2 bases from V and 4 bases from J; bases unmatched to any gene: 6. CDR3: CAWSWSSGNYEQYF. In DNA, the CDR3 is TGTGCCTGGAGTTGGTCTAGCGGGAATTACGAGCAGTACTTC.

This clone was seen only a few times. V gene TRBV24-1 combines with J gene TRBJ1-2, with TRBD1 as a possible D gene (5 bases). V was clipped by 7 bases and J by 7 bases, with 15 bases between them. Looked up from germline, CDR1 is KGHDR and CDR2 is SFDVKD. The CDR3 covers 13 residues. The CDR3 spells CATSPSIGAGYTF. CDR3 bases: TGTGCCACCAGCCCCTCTATTGGGGCTGGCTACACCTTC.

This clone was seen only a few times. The chain carries TRBV6-5 and TRBJ1-4, with D perhaps TRBD1 (6 bases). V dropped 6 bases and J dropped 5 bases, with 13 bases sitting between them. The germline CDR1 and CDR2 sequences are MNHEY and SVGAGI. CDR3 length: 14 amino acids. Here the CDR3 reads CASRRQGQNEKLFF. DNA of the CDR3: TGTGCCAGCAGGCGGCAGGGGCAGAATGAAAAACTGTTTTTT.